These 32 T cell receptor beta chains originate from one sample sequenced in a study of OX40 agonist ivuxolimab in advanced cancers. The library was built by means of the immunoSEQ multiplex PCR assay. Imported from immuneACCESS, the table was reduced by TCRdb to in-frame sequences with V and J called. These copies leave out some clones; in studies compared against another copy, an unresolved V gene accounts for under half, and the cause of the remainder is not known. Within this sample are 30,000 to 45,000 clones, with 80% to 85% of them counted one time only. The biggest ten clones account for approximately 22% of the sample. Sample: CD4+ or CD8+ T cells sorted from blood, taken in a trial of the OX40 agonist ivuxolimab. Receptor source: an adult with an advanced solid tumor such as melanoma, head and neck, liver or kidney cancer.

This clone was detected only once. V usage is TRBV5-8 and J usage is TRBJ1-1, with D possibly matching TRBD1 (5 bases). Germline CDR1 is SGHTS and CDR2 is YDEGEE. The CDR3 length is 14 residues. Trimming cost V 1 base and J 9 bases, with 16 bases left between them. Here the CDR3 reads CASSLQETTDQAFF. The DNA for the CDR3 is TGTGCCAGCAGCTTGCAGGAGACGACAGATCAAGCTTTCTTT.

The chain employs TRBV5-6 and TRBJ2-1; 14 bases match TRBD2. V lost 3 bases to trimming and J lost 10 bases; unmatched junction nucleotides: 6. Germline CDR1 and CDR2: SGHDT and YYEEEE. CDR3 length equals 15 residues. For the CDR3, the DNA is TGTGCCAGCAGCTGGGGACTAGCGGGAGCGGGGGAGCAGTTCTTC. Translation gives CASSWGLAGAGEQFF.

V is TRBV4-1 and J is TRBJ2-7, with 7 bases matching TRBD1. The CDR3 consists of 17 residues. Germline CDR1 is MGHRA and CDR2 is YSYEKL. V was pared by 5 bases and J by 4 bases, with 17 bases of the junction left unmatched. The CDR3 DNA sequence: TGCGCCAGCAGCGGGACGGACAGACCGGGACAGCTGTACGAGCAGTACTTC. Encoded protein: CASSGTDRPGQLYEQYF.

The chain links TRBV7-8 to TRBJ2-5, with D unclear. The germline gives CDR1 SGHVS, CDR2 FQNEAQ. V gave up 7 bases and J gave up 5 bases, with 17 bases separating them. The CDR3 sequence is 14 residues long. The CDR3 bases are TGTGCCAGCAAGAGCCTGCGGCCCGGGGAGACCCAGTACTTC. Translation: CASKSLRPGETQYF.

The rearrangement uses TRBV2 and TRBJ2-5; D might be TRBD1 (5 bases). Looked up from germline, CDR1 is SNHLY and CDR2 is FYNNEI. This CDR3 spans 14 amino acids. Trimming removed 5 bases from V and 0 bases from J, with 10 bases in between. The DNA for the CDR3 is TGTGCCAGCAGTCTAGACAGAAACCAAGAGACCCAGTACTTC. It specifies CASSLDRNQETQYF.

CDR3 sequence (DNA): TGTGCCAGCAGCTTAGGGACAGGGAAACAAGAGACCCAGTACTTC. Translating it yields CASSLGTGKQETQYF. The chain is built from TRBV11-3 and TRBJ2-5; 8 nucleotides align to TRBD1. J lost 2 bases, V lost 1 base, and 3 bases had no gene match. The germline V gene encodes CDR1 SGHNT and CDR2 YENEEA. There are 15 residues in the CDR3.

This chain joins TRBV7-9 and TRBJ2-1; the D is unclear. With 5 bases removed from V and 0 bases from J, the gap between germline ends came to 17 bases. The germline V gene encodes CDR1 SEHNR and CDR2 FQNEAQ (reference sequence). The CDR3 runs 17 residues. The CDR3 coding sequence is TGTGCCAGCAGCCATGGGTTAAGGACCATCTCCTACAATGAGCAGTTCTTC. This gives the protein CASSHGLRTISYNEQFF.

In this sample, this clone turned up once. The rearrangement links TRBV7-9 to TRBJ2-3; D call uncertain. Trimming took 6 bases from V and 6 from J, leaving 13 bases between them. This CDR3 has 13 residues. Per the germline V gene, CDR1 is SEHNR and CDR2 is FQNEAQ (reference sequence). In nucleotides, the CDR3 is TGTGCCAGCAGGCCAACTACCAAGGATACGCAGTATTTT. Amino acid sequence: CASRPTTKDTQYF.

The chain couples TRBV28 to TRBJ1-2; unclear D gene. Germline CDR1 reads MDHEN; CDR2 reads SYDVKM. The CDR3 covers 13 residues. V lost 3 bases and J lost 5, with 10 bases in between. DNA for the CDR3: TGTGCCAGCAGTTTGTCAGGTTTTTATGGCTACACCTTC. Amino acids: CASSLSGFYGYTF.

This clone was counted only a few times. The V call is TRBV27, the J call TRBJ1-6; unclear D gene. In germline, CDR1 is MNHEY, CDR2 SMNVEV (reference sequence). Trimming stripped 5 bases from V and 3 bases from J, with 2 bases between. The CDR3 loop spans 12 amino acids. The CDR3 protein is CASSNYNSPLHF. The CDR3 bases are TGTGCCAGCAGTAACTATAATTCACCCCTCCACTTT.

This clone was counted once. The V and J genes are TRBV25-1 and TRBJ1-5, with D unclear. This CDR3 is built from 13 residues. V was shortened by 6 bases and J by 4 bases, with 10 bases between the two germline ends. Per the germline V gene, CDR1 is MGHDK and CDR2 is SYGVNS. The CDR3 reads CASSLQQNQPQHF. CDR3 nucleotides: TGTGCCAGCAGCTTACAGCAAAATCAGCCCCAGCATTTT.

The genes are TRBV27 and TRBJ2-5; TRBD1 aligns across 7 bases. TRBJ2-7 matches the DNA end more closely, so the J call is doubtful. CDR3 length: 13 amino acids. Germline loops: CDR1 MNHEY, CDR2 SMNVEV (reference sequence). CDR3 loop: CASSRQGSYEQYF. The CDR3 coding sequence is TGTGCCAGCAGTCGACAGGGATCCTACGAGCAGTACTTC.

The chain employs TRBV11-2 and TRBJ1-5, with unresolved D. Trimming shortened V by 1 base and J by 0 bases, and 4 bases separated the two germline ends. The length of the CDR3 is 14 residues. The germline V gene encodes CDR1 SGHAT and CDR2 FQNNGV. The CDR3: CASSLGHSNQPQHF. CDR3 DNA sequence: TGTGCCAGCAGCTTAGGACATAGCAATCAGCCCCAGCATTTT.

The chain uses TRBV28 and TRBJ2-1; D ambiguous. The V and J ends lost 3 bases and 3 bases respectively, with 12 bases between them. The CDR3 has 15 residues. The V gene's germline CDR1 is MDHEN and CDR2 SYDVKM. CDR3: CASSLGSVGYNEQFF. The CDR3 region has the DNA TGTGCCAGCAGTTTGGGTAGTGTGGGCTACAATGAGCAGTTCTTC.

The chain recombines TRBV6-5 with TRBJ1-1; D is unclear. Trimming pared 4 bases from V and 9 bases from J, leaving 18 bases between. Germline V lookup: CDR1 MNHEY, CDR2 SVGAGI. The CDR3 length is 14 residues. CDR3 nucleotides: TGTGCCAGCAGTTCCCCGACTGGGAGGGTTAAAGCTTTCTTT. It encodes CASSSPTGRVKAFF.

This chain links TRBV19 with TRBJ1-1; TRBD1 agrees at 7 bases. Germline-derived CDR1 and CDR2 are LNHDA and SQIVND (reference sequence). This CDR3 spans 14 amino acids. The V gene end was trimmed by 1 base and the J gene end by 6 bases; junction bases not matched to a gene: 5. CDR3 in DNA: TGTGCCAGTAGTATAGGACAGGGAACGGCTGAAGCTTTCTTT. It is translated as CASSIGQGTAEAFF.

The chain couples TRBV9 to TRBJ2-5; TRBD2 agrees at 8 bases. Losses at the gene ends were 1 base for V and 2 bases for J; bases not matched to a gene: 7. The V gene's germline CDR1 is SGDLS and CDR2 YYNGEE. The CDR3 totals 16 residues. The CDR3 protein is CASSVSGRGGQETQYF. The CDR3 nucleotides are TGTGCCAGCAGCGTATCTGGCCGGGGGGGACAAGAGACCCAGTACTTC. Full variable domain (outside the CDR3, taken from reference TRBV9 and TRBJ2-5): DSGVTQTPKHLITATGQRVTLRCSPRSGDLSVYWYQQSLDQGLQFLIQYYNGEERAKGNILERFSAQQFPDLHSELNLSSLELGDSALYFCASSVSGRGGQETQYFGPGTRLLVL.

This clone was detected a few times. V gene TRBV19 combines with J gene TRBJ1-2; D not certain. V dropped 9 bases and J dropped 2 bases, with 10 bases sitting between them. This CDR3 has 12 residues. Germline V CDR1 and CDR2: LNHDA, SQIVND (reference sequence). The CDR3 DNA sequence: TGTGCCAGCCAGGACGGGAACTATGGCTACACCTTC. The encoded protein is CASQDGNYGYTF.

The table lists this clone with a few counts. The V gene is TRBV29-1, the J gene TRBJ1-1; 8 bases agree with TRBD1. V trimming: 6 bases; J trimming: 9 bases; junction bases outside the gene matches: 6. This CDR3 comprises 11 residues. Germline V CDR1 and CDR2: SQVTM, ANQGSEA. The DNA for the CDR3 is TGCAGCGTAGCGGACAGGGCACAAGCTTTCTTT. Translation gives CSVADRAQAFF.

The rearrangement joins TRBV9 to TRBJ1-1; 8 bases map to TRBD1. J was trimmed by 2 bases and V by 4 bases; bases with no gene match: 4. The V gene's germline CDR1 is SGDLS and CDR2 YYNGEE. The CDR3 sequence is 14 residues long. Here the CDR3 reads CASSRGQGNTEAFF. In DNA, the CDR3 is TGTGCCAGCAGCCGTGGACAGGGTAACACTGAAGCTTTCTTT.

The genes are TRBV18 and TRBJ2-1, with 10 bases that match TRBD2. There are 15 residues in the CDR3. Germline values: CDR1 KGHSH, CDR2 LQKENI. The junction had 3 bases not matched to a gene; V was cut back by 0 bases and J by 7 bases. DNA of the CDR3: TGTGCCAGCTCACCACCAAGCGGGAGGGCGAATGAGCAGTTCTTC. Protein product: CASSPPSGRANEQFF.

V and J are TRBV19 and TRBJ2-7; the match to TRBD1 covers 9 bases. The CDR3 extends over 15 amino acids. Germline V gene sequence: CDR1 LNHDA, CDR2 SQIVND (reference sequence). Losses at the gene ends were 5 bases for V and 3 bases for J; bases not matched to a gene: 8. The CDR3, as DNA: TGTGCCAGTAGTGTCCGGCGGGACAGGGACTACGAGCAGTACTTC. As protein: CASSVRRDRDYEQYF.

Here the CDR3 reads CASTRDSKNIQYF. The CDR3 nucleotides are TGTGCCAGCACTAGGGACAGCAAAAACATTCAGTACTTC. The J gene is TRBJ2-4, the V gene TRBV2; TRBD1 agrees at 7 bases. Trimming at V came to 7 bases and at J to 3 bases, leaving 3 bases not matched to a gene. Germline CDR1 and CDR2: SNHLY and FYNNEI. The CDR3 runs 13 residues.

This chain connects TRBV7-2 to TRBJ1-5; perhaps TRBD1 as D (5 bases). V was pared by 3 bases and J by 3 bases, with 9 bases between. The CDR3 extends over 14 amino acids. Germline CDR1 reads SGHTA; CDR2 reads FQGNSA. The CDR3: CASSFGHTNQPQHF. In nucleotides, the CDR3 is TGTGCCAGCAGCTTCGGACACACCAATCAGCCCCAGCATTTT.

CDR3 region: CAWSVQNNSPLHF. CDR3 nucleotides: TGTGCCTGGAGTGTCCAAAATAATTCACCCCTCCACTTT. The chain carries TRBV30 and TRBJ1-6; no definite D call. The CDR3 covers 13 residues. V was cut by 0 bases and J by 5 bases, with 5 bases left in between. Germline assignment: CDR1 GTSNPN and CDR2 SVGIG (reference sequence).

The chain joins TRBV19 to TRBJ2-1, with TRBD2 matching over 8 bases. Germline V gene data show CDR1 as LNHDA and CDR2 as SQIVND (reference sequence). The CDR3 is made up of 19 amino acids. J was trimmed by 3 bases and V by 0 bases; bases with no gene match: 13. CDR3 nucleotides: TGTGCCAGTAGTATAGAGGGAAGAACTAGCGGCCAAATCTACAATGAGCAGTTCTTC. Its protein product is CASSIEGRTSGQIYNEQFF.

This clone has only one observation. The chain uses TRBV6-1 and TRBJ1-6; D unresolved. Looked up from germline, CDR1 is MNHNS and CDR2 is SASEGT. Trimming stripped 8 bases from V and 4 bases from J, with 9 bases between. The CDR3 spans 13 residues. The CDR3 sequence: CASLRKYNSPLHF. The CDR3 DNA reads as TGTGCCAGCTTGAGGAAATATAATTCACCCCTCCACTTT.

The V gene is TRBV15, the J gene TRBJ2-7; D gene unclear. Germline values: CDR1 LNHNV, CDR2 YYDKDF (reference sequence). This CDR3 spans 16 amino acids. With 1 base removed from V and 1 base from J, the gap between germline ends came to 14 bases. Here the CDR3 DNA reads TGTGCCACCAGCAGAGGTTGGAGCGACCTATCCTACGAGCAGTACTTC. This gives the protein CATSRGWSDLSYEQYF. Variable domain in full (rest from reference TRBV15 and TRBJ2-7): DAMVIQNPRYQVTQFGKPVTLSCSQTLNHNVMYWYQQKSSQAPKLLFHYYDKDFNNEADTPDNFQSRRPNTSFCFLDIRSPGLGDTAMYLCATSRGWSDLSYEQYFGPGTRLTVT.

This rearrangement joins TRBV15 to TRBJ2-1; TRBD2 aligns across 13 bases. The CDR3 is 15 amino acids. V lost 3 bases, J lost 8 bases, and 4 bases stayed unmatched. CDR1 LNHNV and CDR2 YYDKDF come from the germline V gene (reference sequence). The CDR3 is CATSRRLAGGDEQFF. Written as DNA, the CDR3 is TGTGCCACCAGCAGGCGACTAGCGGGAGGCGATGAGCAGTTCTTC.

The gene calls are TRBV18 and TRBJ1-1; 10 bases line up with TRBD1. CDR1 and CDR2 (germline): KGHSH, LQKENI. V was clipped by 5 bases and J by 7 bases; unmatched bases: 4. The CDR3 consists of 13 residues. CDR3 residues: CASSTGTGVEAFF. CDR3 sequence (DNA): TGTGCCAGCTCAACCGGGACAGGGGTTGAAGCTTTCTTT.

The CDR3 DNA is TGTGCCAGCAGCAGACAGTCCCACAATCAGCCCCAGCATTTT. Translated, it gives CASSRQSHNQPQHF. V and J are TRBV6-1 and TRBJ1-5, with D perhaps matching TRBD1 (5 bases). The germline V gene has CDR1 MNHNS and CDR2 SASEGT. Trimming left V 6 bases short and J 3 bases short, with 12 bases between. The CDR3 has 14 amino acids.

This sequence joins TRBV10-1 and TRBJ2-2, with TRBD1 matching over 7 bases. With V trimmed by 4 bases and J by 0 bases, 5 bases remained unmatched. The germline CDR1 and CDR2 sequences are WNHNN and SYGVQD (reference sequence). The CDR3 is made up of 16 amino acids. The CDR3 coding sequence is TGCGCCAGCAGTGGCCGGGACAGTCCGAACACCGGGGAGCTGTTTTTT. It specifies CASSGRDSPNTGELFF.